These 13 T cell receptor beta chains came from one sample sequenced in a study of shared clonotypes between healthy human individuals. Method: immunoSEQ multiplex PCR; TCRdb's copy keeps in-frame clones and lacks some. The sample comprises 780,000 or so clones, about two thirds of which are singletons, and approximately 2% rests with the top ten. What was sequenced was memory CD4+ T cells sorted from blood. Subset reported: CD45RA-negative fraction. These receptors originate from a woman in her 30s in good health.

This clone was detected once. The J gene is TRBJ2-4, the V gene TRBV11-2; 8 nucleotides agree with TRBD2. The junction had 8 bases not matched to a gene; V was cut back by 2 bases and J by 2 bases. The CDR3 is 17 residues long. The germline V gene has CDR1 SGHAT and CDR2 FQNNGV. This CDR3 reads CASSLKSGGGSKNIQYF. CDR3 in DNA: TGTGCCAGCAGCTTAAAAAGCGGGGGCGGGTCCAAAAACATTCAGTACTTC.

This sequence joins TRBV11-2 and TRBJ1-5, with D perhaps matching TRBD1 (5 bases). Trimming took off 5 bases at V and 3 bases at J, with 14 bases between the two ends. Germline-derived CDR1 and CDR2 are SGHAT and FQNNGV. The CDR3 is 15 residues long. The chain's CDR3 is CASSTGIGTNQPQHF. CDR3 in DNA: TGTGCCAGCAGCACCGGAATTGGGACCAATCAGCCCCAGCATTTT.

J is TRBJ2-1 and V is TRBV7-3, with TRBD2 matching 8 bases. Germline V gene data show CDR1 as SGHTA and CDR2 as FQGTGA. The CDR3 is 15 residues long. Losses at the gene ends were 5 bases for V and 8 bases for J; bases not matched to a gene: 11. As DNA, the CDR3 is TGTGCCAGCAGCAGCGTAGCGGGAAATCGATATGAGCAGTTCTTC. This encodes CASSSVAGNRYEQFF.

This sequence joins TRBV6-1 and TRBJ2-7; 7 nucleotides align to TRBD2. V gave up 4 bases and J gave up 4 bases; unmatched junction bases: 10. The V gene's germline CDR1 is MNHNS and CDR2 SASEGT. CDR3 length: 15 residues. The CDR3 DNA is TGTGCCAGCAGTGCCGGACTAGGGGCTGTTTACGAGCAGTACTTC. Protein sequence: CASSAGLGAVYEQYF.

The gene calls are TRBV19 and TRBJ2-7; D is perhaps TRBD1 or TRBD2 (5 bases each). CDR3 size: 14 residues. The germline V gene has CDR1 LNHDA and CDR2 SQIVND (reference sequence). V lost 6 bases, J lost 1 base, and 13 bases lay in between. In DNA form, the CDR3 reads TGTGCCAGTAGAACGGGGACGAGGTCCTACGAGCAGTACTTC. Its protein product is CASRTGTRSYEQYF.

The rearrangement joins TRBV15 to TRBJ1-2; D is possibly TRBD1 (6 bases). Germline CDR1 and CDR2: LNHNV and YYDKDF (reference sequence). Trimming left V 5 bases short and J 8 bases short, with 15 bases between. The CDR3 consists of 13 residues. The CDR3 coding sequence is TGTGCCACCAGCGGACGGGGGGGCTTAGGCTACACCTTC. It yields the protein CATSGRGGLGYTF.

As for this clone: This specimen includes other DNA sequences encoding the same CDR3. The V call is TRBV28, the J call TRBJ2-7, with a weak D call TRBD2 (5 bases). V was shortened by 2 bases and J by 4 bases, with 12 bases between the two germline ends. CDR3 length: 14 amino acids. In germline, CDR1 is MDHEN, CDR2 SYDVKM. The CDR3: CASSLEGSPYEQYF. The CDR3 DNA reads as TGTGCCAGCAGTTTAGAGGGCAGTCCTTACGAGCAGTACTTC.

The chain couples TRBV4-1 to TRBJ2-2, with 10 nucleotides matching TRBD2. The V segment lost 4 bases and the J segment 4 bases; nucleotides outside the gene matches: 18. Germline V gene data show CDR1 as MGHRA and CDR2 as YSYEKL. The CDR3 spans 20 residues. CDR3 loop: CASSRSSGSPGGLGTGELFF. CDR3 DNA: TGCGCCAGCAGCCGCTCTAGCGGGAGTCCCGGGGGTTTGGGCACCGGGGAGCTGTTTTTT.

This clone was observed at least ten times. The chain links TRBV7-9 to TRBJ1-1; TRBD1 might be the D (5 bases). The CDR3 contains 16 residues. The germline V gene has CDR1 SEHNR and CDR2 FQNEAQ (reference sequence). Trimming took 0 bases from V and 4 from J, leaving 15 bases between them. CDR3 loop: CASSLAQSLGGTEAFF. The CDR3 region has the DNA TGTGCCAGCAGCTTAGCTCAGTCACTGGGGGGCACTGAAGCTTTCTTT.

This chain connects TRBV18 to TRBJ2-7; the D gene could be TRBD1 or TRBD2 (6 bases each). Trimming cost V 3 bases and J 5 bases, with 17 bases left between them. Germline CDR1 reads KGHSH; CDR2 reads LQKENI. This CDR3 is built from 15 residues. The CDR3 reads CASSPSQGRTNEQYF. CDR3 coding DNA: TGTGCCAGCTCACCGAGTCAGGGGAGGACGAACGAGCAGTACTTC.

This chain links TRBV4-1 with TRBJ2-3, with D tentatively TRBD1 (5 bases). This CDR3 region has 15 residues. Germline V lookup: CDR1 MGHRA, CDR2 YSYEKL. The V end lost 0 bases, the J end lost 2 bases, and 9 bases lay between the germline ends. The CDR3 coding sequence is TGCGCCAGCAGCCAAGATGGGGCGGCCACAGATACGCAGTATTTT. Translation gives CASSQDGAATDTQYF.

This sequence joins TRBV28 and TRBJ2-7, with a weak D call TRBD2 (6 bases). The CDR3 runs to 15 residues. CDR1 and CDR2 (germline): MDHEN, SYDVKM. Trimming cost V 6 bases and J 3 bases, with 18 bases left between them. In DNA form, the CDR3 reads TGTGCCAGCAGACCCGGTGGACCCGGGGGCTACGAGCAGTACTTC. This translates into CASRPGGPGGYEQYF.

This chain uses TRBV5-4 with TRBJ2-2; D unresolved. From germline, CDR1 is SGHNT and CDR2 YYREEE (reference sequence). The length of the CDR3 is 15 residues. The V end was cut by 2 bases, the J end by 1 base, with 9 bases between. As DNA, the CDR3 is TGTGCCAGCAGCTTATTCGACCGGAACACCGGGGAGCTGTTTTTT. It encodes CASSLFDRNTGELFF.